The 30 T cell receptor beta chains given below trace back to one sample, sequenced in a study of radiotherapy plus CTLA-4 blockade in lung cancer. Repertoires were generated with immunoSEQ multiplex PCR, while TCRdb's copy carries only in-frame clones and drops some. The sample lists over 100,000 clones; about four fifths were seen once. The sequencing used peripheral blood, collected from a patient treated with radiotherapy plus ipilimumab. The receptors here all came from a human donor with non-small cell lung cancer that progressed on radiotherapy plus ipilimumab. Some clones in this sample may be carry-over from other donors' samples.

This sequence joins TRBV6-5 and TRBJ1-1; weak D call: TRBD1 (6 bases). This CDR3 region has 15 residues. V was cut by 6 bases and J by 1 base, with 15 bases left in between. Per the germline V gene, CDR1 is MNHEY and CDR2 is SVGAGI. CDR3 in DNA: TGTGCCAGCAGCCCTCCCGGGACACCGAACACTGAAGCTTTCTTT. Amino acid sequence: CASSPPGTPNTEAFF.

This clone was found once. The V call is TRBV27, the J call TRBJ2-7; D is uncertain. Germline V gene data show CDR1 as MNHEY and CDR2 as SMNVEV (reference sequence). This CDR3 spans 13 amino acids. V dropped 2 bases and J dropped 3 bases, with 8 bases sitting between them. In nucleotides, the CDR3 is TGTGCCAGCAGTTTAGCGCAGGACTACGAGCAGTACTTC. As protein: CASSLAQDYEQYF.

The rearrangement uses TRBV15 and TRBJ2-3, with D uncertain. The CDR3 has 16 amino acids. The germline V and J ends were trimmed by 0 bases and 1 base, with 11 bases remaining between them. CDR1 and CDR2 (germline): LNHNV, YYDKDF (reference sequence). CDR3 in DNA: TGTGCCACCAGCAGAGATGCCACGATGGGCACAGATACGCAGTATTTT. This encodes CATSRDATMGTDTQYF.

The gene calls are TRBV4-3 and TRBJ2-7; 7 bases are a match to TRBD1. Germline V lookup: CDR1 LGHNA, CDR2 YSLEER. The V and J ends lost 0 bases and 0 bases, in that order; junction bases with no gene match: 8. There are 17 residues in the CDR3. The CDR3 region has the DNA TGCGCCAGCAGCCAAGAAGGGGGCCCAACTTTCTCCTACGAGCAGTACTTC. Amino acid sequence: CASSQEGGPTFSYEQYF.

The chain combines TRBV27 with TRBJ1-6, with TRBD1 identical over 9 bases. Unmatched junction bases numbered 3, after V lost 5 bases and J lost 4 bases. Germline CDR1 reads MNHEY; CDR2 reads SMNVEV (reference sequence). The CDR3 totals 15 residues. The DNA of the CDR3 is TGTGCCAGCAGTCCGGGGACAGGGTATAATTCACCCCTCCACTTT. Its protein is CASSPGTGYNSPLHF.

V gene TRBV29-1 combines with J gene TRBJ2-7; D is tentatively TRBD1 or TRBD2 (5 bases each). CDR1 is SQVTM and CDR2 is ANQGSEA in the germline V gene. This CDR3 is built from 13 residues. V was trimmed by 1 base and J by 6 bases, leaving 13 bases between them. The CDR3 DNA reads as TGCAGCGTTGAAGTAAGCCAGGGAGTCGAGCAGTACTTC. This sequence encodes CSVEVSQGVEQYF.

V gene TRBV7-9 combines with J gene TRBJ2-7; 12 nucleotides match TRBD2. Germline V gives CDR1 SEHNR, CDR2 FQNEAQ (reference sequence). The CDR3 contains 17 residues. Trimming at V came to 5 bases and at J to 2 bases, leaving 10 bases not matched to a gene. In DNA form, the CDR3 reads TGTGCCAGCAGCCGCGACCTAGCGGGGGGGCCTCCCTACGAGCAGTACTTC. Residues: CASSRDLAGGPPYEQYF.

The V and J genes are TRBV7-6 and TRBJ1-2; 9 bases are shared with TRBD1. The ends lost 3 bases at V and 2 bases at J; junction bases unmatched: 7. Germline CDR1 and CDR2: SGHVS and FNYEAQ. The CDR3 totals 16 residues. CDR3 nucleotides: TGTGCCAGCAGCTTGGGACAGGGCATGTTAAACTATGGCTACACCTTC. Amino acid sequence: CASSLGQGMLNYGYTF.

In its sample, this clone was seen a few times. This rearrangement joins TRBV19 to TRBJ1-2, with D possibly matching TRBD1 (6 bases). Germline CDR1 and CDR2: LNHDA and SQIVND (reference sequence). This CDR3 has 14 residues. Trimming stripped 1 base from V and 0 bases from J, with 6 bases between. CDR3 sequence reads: CASSIGTANYGYTF. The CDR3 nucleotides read TGTGCCAGTAGTATAGGGACAGCTAACTATGGCTACACCTTC.

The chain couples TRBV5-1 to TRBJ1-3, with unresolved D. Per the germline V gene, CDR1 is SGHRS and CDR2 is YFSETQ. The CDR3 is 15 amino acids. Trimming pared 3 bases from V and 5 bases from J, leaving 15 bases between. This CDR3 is CASSYDGDRRNTIYF. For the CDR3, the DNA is TGCGCCAGCAGCTACGACGGGGATCGAAGAAACACCATATATTTT.

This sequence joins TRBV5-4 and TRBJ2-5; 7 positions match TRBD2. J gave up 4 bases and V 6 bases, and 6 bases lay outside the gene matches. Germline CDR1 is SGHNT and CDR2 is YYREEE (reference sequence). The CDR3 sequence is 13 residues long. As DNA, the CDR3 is TGTGCCAGCACTTTGGGGGGGACAGAGACCCAGTACTTC. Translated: CASTLGGTETQYF.

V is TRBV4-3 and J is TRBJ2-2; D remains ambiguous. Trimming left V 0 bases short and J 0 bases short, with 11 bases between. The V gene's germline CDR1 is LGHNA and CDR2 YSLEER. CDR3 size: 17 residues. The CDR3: CASSQDVGRANTGELFF. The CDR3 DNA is TGCGCCAGCAGCCAAGATGTGGGCCGCGCGAACACCGGGGAGCTGTTTTTT.

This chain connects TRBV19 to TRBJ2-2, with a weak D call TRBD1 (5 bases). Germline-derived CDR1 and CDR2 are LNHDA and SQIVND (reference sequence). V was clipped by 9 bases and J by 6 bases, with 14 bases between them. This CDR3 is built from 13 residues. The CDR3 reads CASDQGWAGELFF. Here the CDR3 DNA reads TGTGCCAGCGATCAGGGATGGGCCGGGGAGCTGTTTTTT.

The CDR3: CASNQGTGYGEQFF. In DNA form, the CDR3 reads TGCGCCAGCAACCAAGGTACAGGGTACGGTGAGCAGTTCTTC. V gene TRBV5-1 combines with J gene TRBJ2-1, with D possibly TRBD1 on 6 matching bases. The CDR3 runs 14 residues. The V end lost 6 bases, the J end lost 9 bases, and 19 bases lay between the germline ends. Per the germline V gene, CDR1 is SGHRS and CDR2 is YFSETQ.

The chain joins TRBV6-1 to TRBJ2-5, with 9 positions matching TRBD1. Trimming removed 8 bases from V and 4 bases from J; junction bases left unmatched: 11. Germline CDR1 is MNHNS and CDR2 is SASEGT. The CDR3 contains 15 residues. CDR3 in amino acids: CASCRTGVRGETQYF. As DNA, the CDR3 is TGTGCCAGCTGCCGGACAGGGGTGAGGGGAGAGACCCAGTACTTC.

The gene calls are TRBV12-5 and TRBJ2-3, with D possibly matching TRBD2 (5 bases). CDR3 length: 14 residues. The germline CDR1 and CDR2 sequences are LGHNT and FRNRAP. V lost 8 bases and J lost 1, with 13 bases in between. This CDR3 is CASSYAGGTDTQYF. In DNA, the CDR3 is TGTGCTAGTTCCTATGCCGGGGGCACAGATACGCAGTATTTT. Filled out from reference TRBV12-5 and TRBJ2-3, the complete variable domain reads DARVTQTPRHKVTEMGQEVTMRCQPILGHNTVFWYRQTMMQGLELLAYFRNRAPLDDSGMPKDRFSAEMPDATLATLKIQPSEPRDSAVYFCASSYAGGTDTQYFGPGTRLTVL.

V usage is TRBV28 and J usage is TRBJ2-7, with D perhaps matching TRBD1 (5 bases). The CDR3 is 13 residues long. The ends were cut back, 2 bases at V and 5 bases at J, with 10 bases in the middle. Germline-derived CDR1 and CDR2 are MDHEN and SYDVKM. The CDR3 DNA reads TGTGCCAGCAGTTTAAGGGGCCCGAACGAGCAGTACTTC. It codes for CASSLRGPNEQYF.

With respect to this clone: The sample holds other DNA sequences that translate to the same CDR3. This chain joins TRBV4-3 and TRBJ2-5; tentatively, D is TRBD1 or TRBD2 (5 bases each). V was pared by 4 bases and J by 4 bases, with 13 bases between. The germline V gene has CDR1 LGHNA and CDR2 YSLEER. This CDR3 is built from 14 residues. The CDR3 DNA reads TGCGCCAGCAGCCCGACGGGAAGGGGAGAGACCCAGTACTTC. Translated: CASSPTGRGETQYF.

CDR3 sequence (DNA): TGCAGCGTCCCCAGGGGGACTCAGGGGCTCTATGGCTACACCTTC. Translated: CSVPRGTQGLYGYTF. This chain links TRBV29-1 with TRBJ1-2, with 7 positions matching TRBD1. The CDR3 contains 15 residues. V trimming: 6 bases; J trimming: 4 bases; junction bases outside the gene matches: 14. Germline V CDR1 and CDR2: SQVTM, ANQGSEA.

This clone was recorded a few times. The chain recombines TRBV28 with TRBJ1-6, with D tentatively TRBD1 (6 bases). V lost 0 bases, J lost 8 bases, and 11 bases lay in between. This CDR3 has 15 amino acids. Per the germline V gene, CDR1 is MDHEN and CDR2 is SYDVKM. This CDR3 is CASSLWGARDSPLHF. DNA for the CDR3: TGTGCCAGCAGTTTATGGGGGGCGAGGGATTCACCCCTCCACTTT.

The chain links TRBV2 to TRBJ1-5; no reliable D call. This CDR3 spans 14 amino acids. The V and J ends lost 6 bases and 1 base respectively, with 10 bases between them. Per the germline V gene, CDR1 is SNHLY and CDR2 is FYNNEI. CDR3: CASRTGLSNQPQHF. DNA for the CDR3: TGTGCCAGCAGGACGGGATTAAGCAATCAGCCCCAGCATTTT.

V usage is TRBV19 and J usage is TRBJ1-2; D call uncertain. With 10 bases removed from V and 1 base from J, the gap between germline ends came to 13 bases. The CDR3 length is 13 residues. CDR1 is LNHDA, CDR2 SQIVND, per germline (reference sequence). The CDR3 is CATRLRGNYGYTF. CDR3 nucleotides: TGTGCCACCAGACTCCGGGGTAACTATGGCTACACCTTC.

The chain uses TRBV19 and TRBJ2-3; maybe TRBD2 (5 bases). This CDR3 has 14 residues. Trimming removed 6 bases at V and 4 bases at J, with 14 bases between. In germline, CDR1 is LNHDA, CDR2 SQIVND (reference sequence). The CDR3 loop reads CASRSGSVADTQYF. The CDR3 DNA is TGTGCCAGTAGATCGGGAAGCGTAGCAGATACGCAGTATTTT.

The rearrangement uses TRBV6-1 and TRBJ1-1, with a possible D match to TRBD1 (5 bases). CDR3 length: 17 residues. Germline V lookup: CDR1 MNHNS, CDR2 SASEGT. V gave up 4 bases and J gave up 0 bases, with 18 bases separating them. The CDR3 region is CASSAVLRVTLNTEAFF. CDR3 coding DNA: TGTGCCAGCAGTGCCGTCCTCAGGGTAACCCTGAACACTGAAGCTTTCTTT.

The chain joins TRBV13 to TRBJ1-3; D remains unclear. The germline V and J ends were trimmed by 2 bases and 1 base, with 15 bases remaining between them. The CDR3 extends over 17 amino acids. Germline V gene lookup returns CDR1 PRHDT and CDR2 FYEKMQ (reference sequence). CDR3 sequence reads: CASSLSLGTRSGNTIYF. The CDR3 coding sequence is TGTGCCAGCAGCTTAAGCCTGGGCACCCGATCTGGAAACACCATATATTTT.

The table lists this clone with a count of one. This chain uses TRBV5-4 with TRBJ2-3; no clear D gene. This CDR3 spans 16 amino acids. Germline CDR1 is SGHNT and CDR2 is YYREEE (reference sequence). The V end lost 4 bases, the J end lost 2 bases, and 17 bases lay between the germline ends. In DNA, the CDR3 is TGTGCCAGCAGCCCTGGCGGCAGCTTAGCCACAGATACGCAGTATTTT. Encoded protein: CASSPGGSLATDTQYF.

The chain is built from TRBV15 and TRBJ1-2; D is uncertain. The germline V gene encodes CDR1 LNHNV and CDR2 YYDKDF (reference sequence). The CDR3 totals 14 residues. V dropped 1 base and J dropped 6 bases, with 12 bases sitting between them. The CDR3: CATSRVIGLHGYTF. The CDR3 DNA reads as TGTGCCACCAGCAGAGTAATCGGCCTGCATGGCTACACCTTC.

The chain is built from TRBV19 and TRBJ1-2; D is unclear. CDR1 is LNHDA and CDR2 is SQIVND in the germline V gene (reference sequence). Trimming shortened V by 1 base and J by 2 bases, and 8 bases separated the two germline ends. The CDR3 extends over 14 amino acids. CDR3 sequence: CASSIGPANYGYTF. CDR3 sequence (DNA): TGTGCCAGTAGTATAGGCCCAGCCAACTATGGCTACACCTTC.

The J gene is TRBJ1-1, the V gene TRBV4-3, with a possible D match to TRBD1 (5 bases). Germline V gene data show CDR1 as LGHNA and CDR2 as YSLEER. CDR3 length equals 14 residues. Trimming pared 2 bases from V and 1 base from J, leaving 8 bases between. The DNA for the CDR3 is TGCGCCAGCAGCCAAAGGGACGGGAACACTGAAGCTTTCTTT. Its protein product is CASSQRDGNTEAFF.

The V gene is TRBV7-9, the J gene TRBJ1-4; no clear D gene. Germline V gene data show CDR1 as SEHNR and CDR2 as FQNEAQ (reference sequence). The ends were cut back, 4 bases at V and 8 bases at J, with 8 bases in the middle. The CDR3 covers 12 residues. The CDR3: CASSSSMEKLFF. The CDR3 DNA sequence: TGTGCCAGCAGCTCTTCGATGGAAAAACTGTTTTTT.